The clone carrying this TCR beta chain was recorded only once. Its antigen is currently unknown. This entry is derived from a study of T cell responses to AZD1222 COVID-19 vaccine. Whole-study context: Doses given second, at about 4 or about 12 weeks, were pooled.

Study findings and constraints: Spike-specific TCR depth and breadth grew after two AZD1222 doses.

TCRdb keeps only in-frame clones here, not all; method: immunoSEQ multiplex PCR. Here the sample spans under 200,000 clones, about 90% being singletons. Sequenced here: peripheral blood, sampled on day 0 of AZD1222 vaccination. The sequence was obtained from an adult in good health.

CDR3 sequence: CASSQYRNTEAFF. The CDR3 nucleotides are TGTGCCAGCAGCCAATACAGGAACACTGAAGCTTTCTTT. The V gene is TRBV4-2, the J gene TRBJ1-1; no clear D gene. CDR1 and CDR2 (germline): LGHNA, YNFKEQ. The CDR3 is 13 residues long. V was pared by 2 bases and J by 1 base, with 5 bases between.